The rows below give T cell receptor beta chains drawn from one sample of a study of blood T cell repertoires in COVID-19. Clones were read by immunoSEQ multiplex PCR, and TCRdb kept only the in-frame ones, dropping some. The sample lists fewer than 250,000 clones; 86% were seen once. Material: peripheral blood. These receptors all stem from a woman aged 60-75 years who had recovered from COVID-19. The conserved cysteine and the conserved F or W are not part of the CDR3 here. Fields, in order: J gene, V gene, D gene, CDR3 protein. A D gene is named only where the DNA matches it firmly.

J gene: TRBJ2-5
V gene: TRBV14
D gene: TRBD2
CDR3 protein: ASSRGRGRETQY

J gene: TRBJ2-4
V gene: TRBV7-3
D gene: -
CDR3 protein: ASSASWGDIQY

J gene: TRBJ2-5
V gene: TRBV12-5
D gene: -
CDR3 protein: ASGWSNEETQY

J gene: TRBJ2-5
V gene: TRBV5-6
D gene: -
CDR3 protein: ASSLVGRWDTGETQY

J gene: TRBJ1-5
V gene: TRBV6-1
D gene: -
CDR3 protein: ASSEDRSYNQPQH

J gene: TRBJ1-2
V gene: TRBV25-1
D gene: TRBD1
CDR3 protein: ASAGTGGPMLNYGYT

J gene: TRBJ2-5
V gene: TRBV5-1
D gene: TRBD1
CDR3 protein: ARGQGFQETQY

J gene: TRBJ1-5
V gene: TRBV7-2
D gene: -
CDR3 protein: ASSPYTGKFGNQPQH

J gene: TRBJ2-1
V gene: TRBV27
D gene: -
CDR3 protein: ASSFRGKDEQF

J gene: TRBJ1-2
V gene: TRBV6-5
D gene: -
CDR3 protein: ASSYEAGQGYT

J gene: TRBJ2-7
V gene: TRBV5-1
D gene: -
CDR3 protein: ASSPDGGNEQY

J gene: TRBJ2-5
V gene: TRBV19
D gene: TRBD2
CDR3 protein: ASSMGGETRQETQY

J gene: TRBJ2-3
V gene: TRBV19
D gene: -
CDR3 protein: ASSFSVDHEWSEVNTQY

J gene: TRBJ2-1
V gene: TRBV7-9
D gene: -
CDR3 protein: ASSLEAETEQF

J gene: TRBJ1-1
V gene: TRBV28
D gene: TRBD1
CDR3 protein: ASSSDGQGIPEAF

J gene: TRBJ1-2
V gene: TRBV7-3
D gene: TRBD1
CDR3 protein: ASSLGQGAVGGYT

J gene: TRBJ1-2
V gene: TRBV7-9
D gene: -
CDR3 protein: ASRGGQTLNYGYT

J gene: TRBJ2-1
V gene: TRBV29-1
D gene: TRBD2
CDR3 protein: SVEDPLAGGPYNEQF

J gene: TRBJ2-1
V gene: TRBV6-5
D gene: -
CDR3 protein: ASRQQSGTSNEQF

J gene: TRBJ2-5
V gene: TRBV11-2
D gene: TRBD1
CDR3 protein: ASSPGQGRTQY

J gene: TRBJ1-2
V gene: TRBV27
D gene: -
CDR3 protein: ASSSTGKIFGYT

J gene: TRBJ2-7
V gene: TRBV28
D gene: TRBD2
CDR3 protein: ASSLLPRGAVLSYEQY

J gene: TRBJ2-4
V gene: TRBV7-2
D gene: TRBD1
CDR3 protein: ASSYRGDIQY

J gene: TRBJ1-2
V gene: TRBV15
D gene: -
CDR3 protein: ATSRSDRNYGYT

J gene: TRBJ2-4
V gene: TRBV14
D gene: -
CDR3 protein: ASSPEAGIQY

J gene: TRBJ2-7
V gene: TRBV28
D gene: -
CDR3 protein: ASSLVVGSGEQY

J gene: TRBJ2-7
V gene: TRBV3-1/TRBV3-2
D gene: TRBD2
CDR3 protein: ASSLIAGGREQY

J gene: TRBJ1-4
V gene: TRBV9
D gene: -
CDR3 protein: ASSVSAGLSEKLF

J gene: TRBJ1-4
V gene: TRBV5-1
D gene: TRBD1
CDR3 protein: ASSRDSPEEKLF

J gene: TRBJ1-2
V gene: TRBV5-1
D gene: TRBD1
CDR3 protein: ASSAEGTAYYGYT

J gene: TRBJ1-1
V gene: TRBV9
D gene: -
CDR3 protein: ASSVFEYTEAF

J gene: TRBJ2-7
V gene: TRBV29-1
D gene: -
CDR3 protein: SVAPRQDGSGEQY

J gene: TRBJ1-5
V gene: TRBV18
D gene: -
CDR3 protein: ASSPPGGDSNQPQH

J gene: TRBJ2-7
V gene: TRBV25-1
D gene: TRBD1
CDR3 protein: ASNDGDRGHYEQY

J gene: TRBJ1-1
V gene: TRBV18
D gene: -
CDR3 protein: ASSPVGASTEAF

J gene: TRBJ1-3
V gene: TRBV6-5
D gene: -
CDR3 protein: ASSYSAGAGGNTIY

J gene: TRBJ1-2
V gene: TRBV28
D gene: -
CDR3 protein: ASSLPGYGYT

J gene: TRBJ2-5
V gene: TRBV3-1/TRBV3-2
D gene: -
CDR3 protein: ASSQDGRARETQY

J gene: TRBJ2-7
V gene: TRBV6-6
D gene: -
CDR3 protein: ASKFQDSSYEQY

J gene: TRBJ1-1
V gene: TRBV7-9
D gene: TRBD1
CDR3 protein: ASSSGQGSGQFMAF